This T cell receptor (beta chain) emerged from a study of T-cell reconstitution after alpha-beta-depleted transplantation in children. For TCRbeta, the library was prepared with unique molecular identifiers. MiXCR, applied by TCRdb to the PCR reads, yields one record per CDR3 protein. The sample has around 480,000 distinct CDR3 sequences, over 25% seen once. Germline-derived CDR1 and CDR2 are SGHVS and FQNEAQ. Trimming stripped 3 bases from V and 4 bases from J, with 12 bases between. The CDR3 has 14 amino acids. The sequences come from PBMCs from the stem cell graft donor, collected from the stem cell graft. The V and J genes are TRBV7-8 and TRBJ2-5, with a weak D call TRBD2 (6 bases). This sequence was found in a human donor who donated a stem cell graft to a child with aplastic anemia. CDR3: CASSFFSGGETQYF. For the CDR3, the DNA is TGTGCCAGCAGCTTCTTTTCCGGGGGAGAGACCCAGTACTTC.